This T cell receptor beta chain was captured by sequencing in a study of glioma-infiltrating T cells. Trimming removed 3 bases from V and 7 bases from J, with 9 bases in between. The CDR3 is 12 residues long. The germline gives CDR1 KGHSH, CDR2 LQKENI. Using RNA template, CDR3s of TCR alpha and beta were amplified with iRepertoire arm-PCR. Tissue mRNA or PBMC total RNA, 100-400 ng, went into one-step reverse transcription and amplification. From the multiplex PCR reads, TCRdb called clonotypes with MiXCR, one entry per CDR3 protein. The sample has 93,000 or so distinct CDR3 sequences; under 30% are singletons.

Sequencing was done on a sample of glioma tissue, nonneoplastic brain tissue, or PBMCs (not recorded which). This sequence joins TRBV18 and TRBJ1-2; D is unclear. The clonotype comes from a human donor with low-grade glioma or glioblastoma, undergoing nonglioma brain surgery, or in good health (not recorded which). DNA for the CDR3: TGTGCCAGCTCACCTCAGAAGCTTGGCTACACCTTC. Protein sequence: CASSPQKLGYTF.